This is a list of T cell receptor beta chains from one sample in a study of cytomegalovirus exposure and HLA in healthy donors. Sequenced by immunoSEQ multiplex PCR; TCRdb stores in-frame clones only, minus some. The table has under 200,000 clones, about four fifths seen once. The sequenced material came from PBMCs. The receptors stem from a male donor in good health and CMV-seropositive. The CDR3 runs from the conserved cysteine through the conserved F or W. A D gene is named only where the DNA matches it firmly. Only some rows state a clone size, as once, few, many or a class for expanded clones.

abundance	j_gene	v_gene	d_gene	CDR3nt	CDR3aa
NA	TRBJ1-5	TRBV15	NA	TGTGCCACCAGCTCCCCGGCCAGGGGATATCAGCCCCAGCATTTT	CATSSPARGYQPQHF
once	TRBJ2-7	TRBV7-6	NA	TGTGCCAGCAGCGTCGGGGGAGGCAGCTACGAGCAGTACTTC	CASSVGGGSYEQYF
once	TRBJ1-5	TRBV28	NA	TGTGCCAGCAGTTTCCAGGGGATTAGCAATCAGCCCCAGCATTTT	CASSFQGISNQPQHF
NA	TRBJ1-2	TRBV7-9	NA	TGTGCCAGCAGCGTCCCGGGGGGTACAAGGAATGGCTACACCTTC	CASSVPGGTRNGYTF
NA	TRBJ1-5	TRBV21-1	NA	TGTGCCAGCAGCATAACAGGGAGCAATCAGCCCCAGCATTTT	CASSITGSNQPQHF
NA	TRBJ2-7	TRBV11-2	TRBD1	TGTGCCAGCAGCTCTCTATCGGGACAGGGGATCTACGAGCAGTACTTC	CASSSLSGQGIYEQYF
NA	TRBJ2-3	TRBV5-6	TRBD2	TGTGCCAGCAGTCCGGGGGGGGGAAGCACAGATACGCAGTATTTT	CASSPGGGSTDTQYF
NA	TRBJ1-2	TRBV7-2	NA	TGTGCCAGCAGCTTAGTTACGGGGAGCTATGGCTACACCTTC	CASSLVTGSYGYTF
few	TRBJ2-7	TRBV19	NA	TGTGCCAGTACCAGGGAGGGGGGCGAGCAGTACTTC	CASTREGGEQYF
NA	TRBJ1-2	TRBV27	NA	TGTGCCAGCAGTTTACTAATGGACAGTTCTCAGGGCTACACCTTC	CASSLLMDSSQGYTF
NA	TRBJ1-5	TRBV7-2	NA	TGTGCCAGCAGCTTAATCAGGGGTGGCAATCAGCCCCAGCATTTT	CASSLIRGGNQPQHF
NA	TRBJ2-7	TRBV28	TRBD1	TGTGCCAGCAGTTTATTACAGGGGGCGGGATCCCAGTACTTC	CASSLLQGAGSQYF
NA	TRBJ2-1	TRBV5-8	NA	TGTGCCAGCAGCTTGGGGTACAGGGTGGTCCACAATGAGCAGTTCTTC	CASSLGYRVVHNEQFF
NA	TRBJ2-7	TRBV4-3	NA	TGCGCCAGCAGCCGAAACTGGGGCCTAGAAGACGAGCAGTACTTC	CASSRNWGLEDEQYF
once	TRBJ2-2	TRBV7-2	NA	TGTGCCAGCAGCTTAGCGTTTCGGGTAGGCCAAGACGGGCTGTTTTTT	CASSLAFRVGQDGLFF
few	TRBJ2-7	TRBV7-9	TRBD2	TGTGCCAGCAGCTACGTTAGCGGGAGAGGGGGCGAGCAGTACTTC	CASSYVSGRGGEQYF
NA	TRBJ1-6	TRBV5-4	TRBD1	TGTGCCAGCAGCTTGGGGTTGACAGGGGTTAATTCACCCCTCCACTTT	CASSLGLTGVNSPLHF
few	TRBJ2-7	TRBV18	NA	TGTGCCAGCTCAACCGACACCTACGAGCAGTACTTC	CASSTDTYEQYF
NA	TRBJ2-4	TRBV15	TRBD2	TGTGCCACCAGCAGAGTCGGGGGGGCCAAAAACATTCAGTACTTC	CATSRVGGAKNIQYF
NA	TRBJ2-1	TRBV7-2	TRBD1	TGTGCCAGCAGCCCCGGGACAGGGGCCCATGAGCAGTTCTTC	CASSPGTGAHEQFF
NA	TRBJ1-2	TRBV7-9	NA	TGTGCCAGCAGCCCCGATCCAGTCTATGGCTACACCTTC	CASSPDPVYGYTF
NA	TRBJ2-4	TRBV28	NA	TGTGCCAGCAGCACTTATTGGGGCGAAAACGCCAAAAACATTCAGTACTTC	CASSTYWGENAKNIQYF
NA	TRBJ2-3	TRBV7-7	NA	TGTGCCAGCAGCAAGACAATAACAGATACGCAGTATTTT	CASSKTITDTQYF
NA	TRBJ2-7	TRBV5-1	TRBD2	TGCGCCAGCAGCTTTCGGGGAGCGGGGGCCGACTACGAGCAGTACTTC	CASSFRGAGADYEQYF
NA	TRBJ1-2	TRBV5-1	NA	TGCGCCAGCAGCTTGGGCCCCGGTCCTGGTGGCTACACCTTC	CASSLGPGPGGYTF
NA	TRBJ2-3	TRBV4-3	TRBD2	TGCGCCAGCAGCCATAGCGGGGGATACACAGATACGCAGTATTTT	CASSHSGGYTDTQYF
few	TRBJ2-7	TRBV30	NA	TGTGCCTGGACTAGCGTGGCCTCCGAGCAGTACTTC	CAWTSVASEQYF
NA	TRBJ1-1	TRBV30	TRBD1	TGTGCCTGGGGACAGGTCACTGAAGCTTTCTTT	CAWGQVTEAFF
NA	TRBJ1-5	TRBV29-1	NA	TGCAGCGTTGCTGAGAATAGCAATCAGCCCCAGCATTTT	CSVAENSNQPQHF
NA	TRBJ2-2	TRBV14	NA	TGTGCCAGCAGCCAAGCAGGGGCCGGGGAGCTGTTTTTT	CASSQAGAGELFF
NA	TRBJ1-1	TRBV28	TRBD1	TGTGCCAGCAGTCCGAACAGGGGGAACACTGAAGCTTTCTTT	CASSPNRGNTEAFF
NA	TRBJ2-7	TRBV5-1	NA	TGCGCCAGCAGCTTGGGCCACAGGGCCACTACGGGCGAGCAGTACTTC	CASSLGHRATTGEQYF
NA	TRBJ2-5	TRBV11-3	NA	TGTGCCAGCAGCTTAGAGGGGGGACAGCAAGAGACCCAGTACTTC	CASSLEGGQQETQYF
NA	TRBJ1-5	TRBV2	NA	TGTGCCAGCAGTGTGGGCAATTGGGGCAATCAGCCCCAGCATTTT	CASSVGNWGNQPQHF
NA	TRBJ2-1	TRBV14	TRBD2	TGTGCCAGCAGCCAGATAAGACTAGCGGGGGGCACTGATGAGCAGTTCTTC	CASSQIRLAGGTDEQFF
few	TRBJ2-7	TRBV7-2	NA	TGTGCCAGCAGCCCGGACATCCTCTCCTACGAGCAGTACTTC	CASSPDILSYEQYF
NA	TRBJ1-1	TRBV5-1	NA	TGCGCCAGCAGCCCCCGATCGGGAGGCAACACTGAAGCTTTCTTT	CASSPRSGGNTEAFF
few	TRBJ1-6	TRBV6-6	NA	TGTGCCAGCAGTACCCAGGGCGCCTATAATTCACCCCTCCACTTT	CASSTQGAYNSPLHF
NA	TRBJ2-2	TRBV27	NA	TGTGCCAGCAGTTCGATCAGGGGCGGGGAGCTGTTTTTT	CASSSIRGGELFF
NA	TRBJ2-2	TRBV7-9	TRBD2	TGTGCCAGCAGCTTAGGGGGAACTAGCGAAACCGGGGAGCTGTTTTTT	CASSLGGTSETGELFF
few	TRBJ1-1	TRBV5-5	TRBD1	TGTGCCAGCAGCTTTCTGGACAGGGGGACTGAAGCTTTCTTT	CASSFLDRGTEAFF